This is a list of T cell receptor beta chains from one sample in a study of spatial heterogeneity in lung cancer. Via MiXCR, TCRdb re-called the 5' RACE reads, giving one row per CDR3 protein. The table has around 27,000 distinct CDR3 sequences, 4.5% to 7.5% seen once. The sample in question was PBMCs, obtained at follow-up. The receptors come from a male donor with early-stage non-small cell lung cancer. Both conserved end residues are part of each CDR3. A D gene is named only where the DNA matches it firmly. Size is stated for part of the rows, as once, few or many counts, or as a class when the clone is expanded.

>many|TRBV7-2|TRBJ1-2|.
CASSLVQGPSGYGYTF
TGTGCCAGCAGCTTAGTGCAGGGACCTAGCGGCTATGGCTACACCTTC
>many|TRBV20-1|TRBJ2-3|.
CSAREVTQYF
TGCAGTGCTAGAGAGGTAACGCAGTATTTT
>many|TRBV4-2|TRBJ1-1|TRBD1
CASSKGARDTEAFF
TGTGCCAGCAGCAAGGGGGCGCGGGACACTGAAGCTTTCTTT
>.|TRBV20-1|TRBJ2-7|TRBD1
CSAADLGQHLSYEQYF
TGCAGTGCCGCCGACTTGGGACAGCACTTATCCTACGAGCAGTACTTC
>few|TRBV7-7|TRBJ2-2|.
CASSPAGVPGELFF
TGTGCTAGCAGCCCAGCCGGGGTCCCCGGGGAGCTGTTTTTT
>many|TRBV20-1|TRBJ2-7|TRBD1
CSARDHRGRLREQYF
TGCAGTGCTAGAGATCACAGGGGGCGACTCCGGGAGCAGTACTTC
>many|TRBV11-2|TRBJ2-5|TRBD1
CASSFSDRARETQYF
TGTGCCAGCAGCTTTTCCGACAGGGCCCGAGAGACCCAGTACTTC
>.|TRBV20-1|TRBJ2-7|.
CSARAGTYEQYF
TGCAGTGCTAGAGCCGGAACCTACGAGCAGTACTTC
>many|TRBV5-5|TRBJ1-1|.
CASSRLPSLLARNTEAFF
TGTGCCAGCAGCCGCCTCCCCAGCCTCCTAGCACGTAACACTGAAGCTTTCTTT
>few|TRBV19|TRBJ2-1|TRBD1
CASSMGDRRSYNEQFF
TGTGCCAGTAGTATGGGGGACAGACGCTCCTACAATGAGCAGTTCTTC
>many|TRBV7-9|TRBJ2-5|.
CASSSTETQYF
TGTGCCAGCAGCTCTACAGAGACCCAGTACTTC
>many|TRBV4-3|TRBJ1-2|.
CASSQDQGRGYGYTF
TGCGCCAGCAGCCAAGATCAGGGTCGCGGCTATGGCTACACCTTC
>few|TRBV5-1|TRBJ1-4|TRBD1
CASSLDRGTEKLFF
TGCGCCAGCAGCTTGGACAGGGGGACTGAAAAACTGTTTTTT
>many|TRBV24-1|TRBJ1-5|TRBD1
CATSGDDRANQPQHF
TGTGCCACCAGTGGCGACGACAGGGCCAATCAGCCCCAGCATTTT
>many|TRBV4-3|TRBJ2-1|TRBD2
CASSLAGGLADREQFF
TGCGCCAGCAGCCTCGCAGGCGGACTAGCGGACAGGGAGCAGTTCTTC
>many|TRBV7-2|TRBJ2-1|TRBD2
CASRATGLESNEQFF
TGTGCCAGCAGGGCAACGGGACTAGAGTCGAATGAGCAGTTCTTC
>.|TRBV7-6|TRBJ2-5|.
CASSLGGSQETQYF
TGTGCCAGCTCCCTTGGGGGTAGCCAAGAGACCCAGTACTTC
>many|TRBV7-3|TRBJ2-7|.
CASSLAAGGNSYEQYF
TGTGCCAGCAGCTTAGCCGCAGGGGGGAACTCCTACGAGCAGTACTTC
>few|TRBV5-1|TRBJ1-2|.
CASSSGGTGNYGYTF
TGCGCCAGCAGCTCCGGAGGAACAGGGAACTATGGCTACACCTTC
>.|TRBV6-5|TRBJ2-3|.
CASRRVAGYTDTQYF
TGTGCCAGCCGCCGGGTGGCGGGGTACACAGATACGCAGTATTTT
>many|TRBV9|TRBJ1-1|TRBD1
CASSGQGGGTEAFF
TGTGCCAGCAGCGGACAGGGGGGCGGCACTGAAGCTTTCTTT
>.|TRBV11-3|TRBJ2-3|TRBD2
CASSFRLAGNTDTQYF
TGTGCCAGCAGCTTTCGTCTAGCGGGGAACACAGATACGCAGTATTTT
>.|TRBV7-2|TRBJ2-5|.
CASSLGPAQETQYF
TGTGCCAGCAGCTTAGGACCAGCGCAAGAGACCCAGTACTTC
>few|TRBV20-1|TRBJ2-2|TRBD1
CSARDPGQGVRGTGELFF
TGCAGTGCTAGAGATCCGGGACAGGGGGTCCGTGGCACCGGGGAGCTGTTTTTT
>many|TRBV29-1|TRBJ1-5|TRBD1
CSVRGTGVHQPQHF
TGCAGCGTCCGCGGGACAGGGGTCCATCAGCCCCAGCATTTT
>few|TRBV18|TRBJ1-1|.
CASSPGRGMNTEAFF
TGTGCCAGCTCACCGGGCAGGGGCATGAACACTGAAGCTTTCTTT
>.|TRBV19|TRBJ1-5|.
CASSIDVEPQHF
TGTGCCAGTAGTATAGATGTAGAGCCCCAGCATTTT
>many|TRBV9|TRBJ2-7|.
CASSPPGSYEQYF
TGTGCCAGCAGCCCCCCGGGCTCCTACGAGCAGTACTTC
>many|TRBV2|TRBJ1-5|.
CASSAGQTRNQPQHF
TGTGCCAGCAGTGCGGGTCAGACCCGCAATCAGCCCCAGCATTTT
>many|TRBV3-1|TRBJ2-2|.
CASSLMGASTGELFF
TGTGCCAGCAGCCTCATGGGGGCTAGTACCGGGGAGCTGTTTTTT
>many|TRBV6-5|TRBJ2-3|.
CASSYSSRFADTQYF
TGTGCCAGCAGTTACTCGTCACGGTTTGCAGATACGCAGTATTTT
>few|TRBV6-2/TRBV6-3|TRBJ1-5|.
CASDLGGPHSNQPQHF
TGTGCCAGCGACTTAGGAGGGCCTCATAGCAATCAGCCCCAGCATTTT
>many|TRBV7-3|TRBJ1-4|.
CASSLTGANEKLFF
TGTGCCAGCAGCTTAACAGGGGCTAATGAAAAACTGTTTTTT
>.|TRBV6-2/TRBV6-3|TRBJ2-7|.
CASSYQTYPDSYEQYF
TGTGCCAGCAGTTACCAAACCTACCCAGACAGCTACGAGCAGTACTTC
>few|TRBV5-1|TRBJ1-2|.
CASSLASGAAGYGYTF
TGCGCCAGCAGCTTGGCCTCGGGGGCGGCCGGCTATGGCTACACCTTC
>many|TRBV4-2|TRBJ2-3|.
CASSPGEGDTQYF
TGTGCCAGCAGCCCGGGGGAAGGAGATACGCAGTATTTT
>many|TRBV10-3|TRBJ1-5|.
CAISGGDYQPQHF
TGTGCCATCAGCGGAGGGGATTATCAGCCCCAGCATTTT
>many|TRBV5-1|TRBJ1-5|TRBD1
CASSLLGDRVQPQHF
TGCGCCAGCAGCCTTTTGGGGGACAGGGTCCAGCCCCAGCATTTT